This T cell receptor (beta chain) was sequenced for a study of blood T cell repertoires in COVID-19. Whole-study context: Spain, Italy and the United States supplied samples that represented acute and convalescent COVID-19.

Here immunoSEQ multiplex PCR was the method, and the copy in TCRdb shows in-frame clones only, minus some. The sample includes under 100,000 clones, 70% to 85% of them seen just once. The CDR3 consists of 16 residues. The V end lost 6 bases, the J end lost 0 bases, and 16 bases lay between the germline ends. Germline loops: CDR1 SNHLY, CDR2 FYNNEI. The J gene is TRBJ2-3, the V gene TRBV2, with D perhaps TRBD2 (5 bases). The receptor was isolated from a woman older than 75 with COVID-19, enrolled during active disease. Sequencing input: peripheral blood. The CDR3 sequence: CASRARADGSTDTQYF. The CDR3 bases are TGTGCCAGCAGGGCCAGAGCGGACGGAAGCACAGATACGCAGTATTTT. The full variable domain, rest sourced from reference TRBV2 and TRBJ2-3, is EPEVTQTPSHQVTQMGQEVILRCVPISNHLYFYWYRQILGQKVEFLVSFYNNEISEKSEIFDDQFSVERPDGSNFTLKIRSTKLEDSAMYFCASRARADGSTDTQYFGPGTRLTVL.